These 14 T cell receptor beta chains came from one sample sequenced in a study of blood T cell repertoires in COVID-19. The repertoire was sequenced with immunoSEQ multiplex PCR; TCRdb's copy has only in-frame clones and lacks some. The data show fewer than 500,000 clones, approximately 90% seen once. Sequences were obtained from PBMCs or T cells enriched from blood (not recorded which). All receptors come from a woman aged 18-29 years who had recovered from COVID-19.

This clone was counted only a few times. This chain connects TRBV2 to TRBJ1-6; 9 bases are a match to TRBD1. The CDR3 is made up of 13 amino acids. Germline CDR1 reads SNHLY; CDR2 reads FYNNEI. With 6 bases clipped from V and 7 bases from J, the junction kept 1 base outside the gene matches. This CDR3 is CASSGTGNSPLHF. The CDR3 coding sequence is TGTGCCAGCAGCGGGACAGGGAATTCACCCCTCCACTTT.

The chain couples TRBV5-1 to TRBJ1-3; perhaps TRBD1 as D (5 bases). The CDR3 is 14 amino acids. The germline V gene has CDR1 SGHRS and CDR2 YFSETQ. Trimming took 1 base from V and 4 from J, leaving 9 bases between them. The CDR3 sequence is CASSLKGVGNTIYF. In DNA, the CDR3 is TGCGCCAGCAGCTTGAAAGGGGTCGGAAACACCATATATTTT. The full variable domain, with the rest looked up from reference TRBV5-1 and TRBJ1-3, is KAGVTQTPRYLIKTRGQQVTLSCSPISGHRSVSWYQQTPGQGLQFLFEYFSETQRNKGNFPGRFSGRQFSNSRSEMNVSTLELGDSALYLCASSLKGVGNTIYFGEGSWLTVV.

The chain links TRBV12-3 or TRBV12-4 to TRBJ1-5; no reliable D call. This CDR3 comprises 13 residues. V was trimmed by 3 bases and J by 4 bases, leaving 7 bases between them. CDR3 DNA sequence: TGTGCCAGCAGTTTCTCCGGGAATCAGCCCCAGCATTTT. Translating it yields CASSFSGNQPQHF.

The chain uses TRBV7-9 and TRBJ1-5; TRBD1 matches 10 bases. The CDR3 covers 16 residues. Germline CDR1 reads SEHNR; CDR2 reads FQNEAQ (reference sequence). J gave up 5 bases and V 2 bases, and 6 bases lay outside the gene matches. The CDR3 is CASSLSQTGGDQPQHF. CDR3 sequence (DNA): TGTGCCAGCAGCTTAAGCCAGACAGGGGGCGATCAGCCCCAGCATTTT.

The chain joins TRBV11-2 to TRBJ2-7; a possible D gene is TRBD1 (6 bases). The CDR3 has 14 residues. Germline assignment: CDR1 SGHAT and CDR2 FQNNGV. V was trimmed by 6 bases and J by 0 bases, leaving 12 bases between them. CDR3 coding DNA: TGTGCCAGCAGGGCCCGGGACAACTCCTACGAGCAGTACTTC. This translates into CASRARDNSYEQYF.

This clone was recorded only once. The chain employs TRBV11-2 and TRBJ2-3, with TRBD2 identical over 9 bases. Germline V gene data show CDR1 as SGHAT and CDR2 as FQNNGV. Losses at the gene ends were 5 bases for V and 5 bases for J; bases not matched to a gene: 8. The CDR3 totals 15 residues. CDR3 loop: CASSVAGGLGDTQYF. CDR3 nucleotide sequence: TGTGCCAGCAGCGTCGCGGGGGGGCTTGGAGATACGCAGTATTTT. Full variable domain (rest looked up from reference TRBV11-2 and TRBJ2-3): EAGVAQSPRYKIIEKRQSVAFWCNPISGHATLYWYQQILGQGPKLLIQFQNNGVVDDSQLPKDRFSAERLKGVDSTLKIQPAKLEDSAVYLCASSVAGGLGDTQYFGPGTRLTVL.

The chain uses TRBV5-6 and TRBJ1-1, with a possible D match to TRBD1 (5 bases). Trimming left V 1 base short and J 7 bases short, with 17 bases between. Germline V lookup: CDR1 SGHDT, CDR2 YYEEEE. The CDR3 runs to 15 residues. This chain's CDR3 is CASSLWQGFVGEAFF. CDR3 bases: TGTGCCAGCAGCTTGTGGCAGGGCTTCGTCGGTGAAGCTTTCTTT.

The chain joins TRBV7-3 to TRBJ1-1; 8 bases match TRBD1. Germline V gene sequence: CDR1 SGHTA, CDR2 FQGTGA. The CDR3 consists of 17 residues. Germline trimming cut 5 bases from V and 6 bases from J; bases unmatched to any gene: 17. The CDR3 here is CASSHEVIRTGKAEAFF. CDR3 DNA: TGTGCCAGCAGCCATGAAGTCATCAGGACAGGGAAGGCTGAAGCTTTCTTT.

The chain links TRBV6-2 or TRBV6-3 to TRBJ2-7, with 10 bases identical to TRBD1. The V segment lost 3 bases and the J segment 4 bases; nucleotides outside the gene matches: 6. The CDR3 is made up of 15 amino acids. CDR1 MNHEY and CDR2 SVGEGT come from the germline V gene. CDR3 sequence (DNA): TGTGCCAGCAGTTATCAGGGGACAGGGGAATACGAGCAGTACTTC. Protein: CASSYQGTGEYEQYF.

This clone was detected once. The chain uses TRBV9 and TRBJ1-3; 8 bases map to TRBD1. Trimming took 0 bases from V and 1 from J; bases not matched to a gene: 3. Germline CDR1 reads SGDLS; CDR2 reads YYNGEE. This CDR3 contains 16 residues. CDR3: CASSVGNRGSGNTIYF. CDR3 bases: TGTGCCAGCAGCGTAGGAAACAGGGGGTCTGGAAACACCATATATTTT.

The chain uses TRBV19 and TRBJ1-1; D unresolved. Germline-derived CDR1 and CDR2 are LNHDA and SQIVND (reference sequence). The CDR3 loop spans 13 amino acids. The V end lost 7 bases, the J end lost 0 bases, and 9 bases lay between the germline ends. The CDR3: CASTRRMNTEAFF. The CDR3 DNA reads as TGTGCCAGTACTCGGAGAATGAACACTGAAGCTTTCTTT.

The CDR3 is CASSPGQQETQYF. In DNA form, the CDR3 reads TGCGCCAGCAGCCCGGGACAACAAGAGACCCAGTACTTC. The chain couples TRBV4-1 to TRBJ2-5; D possibly corresponds to TRBD1 (6 bases). Germline assignment: CDR1 MGHRA and CDR2 YSYEKL. The V and J ends lost 4 bases and 2 bases respectively, with 8 bases between them. The CDR3 sequence is 13 residues long.

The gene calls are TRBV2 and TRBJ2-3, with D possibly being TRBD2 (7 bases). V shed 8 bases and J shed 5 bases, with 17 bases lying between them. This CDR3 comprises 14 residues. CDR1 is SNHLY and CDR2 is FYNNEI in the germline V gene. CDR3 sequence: CASRGLRGGDTQYF. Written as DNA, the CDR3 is TGTGCCAGCCGAGGTTTGAGGGGGGGAGATACGCAGTATTTT.

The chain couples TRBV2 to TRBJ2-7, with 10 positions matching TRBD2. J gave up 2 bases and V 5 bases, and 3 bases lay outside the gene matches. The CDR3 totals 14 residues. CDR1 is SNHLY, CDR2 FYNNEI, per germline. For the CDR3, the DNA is TGTGCCAGCAGTAATAGCGGGGGGCCCTACGAGCAGTACTTC. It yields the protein CASSNSGGPYEQYF.